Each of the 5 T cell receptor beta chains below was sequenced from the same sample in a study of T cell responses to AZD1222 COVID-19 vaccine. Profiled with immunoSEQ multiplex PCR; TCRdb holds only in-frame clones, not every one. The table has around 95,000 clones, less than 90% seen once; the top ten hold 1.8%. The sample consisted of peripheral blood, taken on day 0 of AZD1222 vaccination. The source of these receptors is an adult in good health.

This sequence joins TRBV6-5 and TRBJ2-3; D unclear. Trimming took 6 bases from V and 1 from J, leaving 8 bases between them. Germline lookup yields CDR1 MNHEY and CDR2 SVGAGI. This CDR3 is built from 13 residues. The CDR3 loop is CASSSSGTDTQYF. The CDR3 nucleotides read TGTGCCAGCAGCTCGTCGGGCACAGATACGCAGTATTTT.

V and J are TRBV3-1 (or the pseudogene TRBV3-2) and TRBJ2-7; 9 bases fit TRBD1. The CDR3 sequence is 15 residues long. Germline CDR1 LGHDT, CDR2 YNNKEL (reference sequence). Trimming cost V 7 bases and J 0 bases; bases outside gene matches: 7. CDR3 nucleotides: TGTGCCAGCAACGGAGGGACAGGGAGCTCCTACGAGCAGTACTTC. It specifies CASNGGTGSSYEQYF.

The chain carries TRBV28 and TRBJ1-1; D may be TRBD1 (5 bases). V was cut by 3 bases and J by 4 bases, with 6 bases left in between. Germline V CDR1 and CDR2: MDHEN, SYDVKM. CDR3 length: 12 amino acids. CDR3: CASSFGATEAFF. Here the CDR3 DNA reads TGTGCCAGCAGTTTCGGGGCCACTGAAGCTTTCTTT.

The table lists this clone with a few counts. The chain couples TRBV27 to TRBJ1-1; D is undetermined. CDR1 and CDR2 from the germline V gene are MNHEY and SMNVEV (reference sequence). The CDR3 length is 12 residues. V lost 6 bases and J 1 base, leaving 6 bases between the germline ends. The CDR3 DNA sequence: TGTGCCAGCAGGGACGGGAACACTGAAGCTTTCTTT. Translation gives CASRDGNTEAFF.

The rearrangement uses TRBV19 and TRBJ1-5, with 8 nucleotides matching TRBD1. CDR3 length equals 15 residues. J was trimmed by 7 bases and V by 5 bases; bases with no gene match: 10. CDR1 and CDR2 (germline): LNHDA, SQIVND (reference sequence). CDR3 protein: CASSALQGVGQPQHF. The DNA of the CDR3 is TGTGCCAGTAGTGCGTTACAGGGGGTTGGACAGCCCCAGCATTTT. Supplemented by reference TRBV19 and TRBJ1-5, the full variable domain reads DGGITQSPKYLFRKEGQNVTLSCEQNLNHDAMYWYRQDPGQGLRLIYYSQIVNDFQKGDIAEGYSVSREKKESFPLTVTSAQKNPTAFYLCASSALQGVGQPQHFGDGTRLSIL.